This TCR beta chain derives from a study of blood T cell repertoires in COVID-19. CDR1 is SGDLS, CDR2 YYNGEE, per germline. The CDR3 spans 15 residues. The V and J ends lost 1 base and 2 bases respectively, with 10 bases between them. Original analysis: The assay estimated nucleated cells by amplifying reference gene primers. The assay was immunoSEQ multiplex PCR, and TCRdb's table has in-frame clones only and misses some. The DNA gave D and trimming, while V, J and clone size come from that table. The table lists about 300,000 clones, roughly 90% of them singletons. The chain employs TRBV9 and TRBJ2-1; a weak D match, TRBD1 (5 bases). This TCR was sampled from a man between 18 and 35 years old who had recovered from COVID-19. The sequencing input was peripheral blood. CDR3 nucleotides: TGTGCCAGCAGCGTATCAGGGATCACCTACAATGAGCAGTTCTTC. Translation gives CASSVSGITYNEQFF.